Presented here are 10 T cell receptor beta chains from one specimen sequenced in a study of CD8+ T cells in alopecia areata. Treatment given: oral pan-JAK inhibitor, 5-10 mg twice daily. Once RNA had been extracted, it was reverse transcribed into cDNA to act as the sequencing template. Sequencing was performed with immunoSEQ multiplex PCR; in TCRdb, only in-frame clones are kept and a portion is missing. This sample has 75,000 to 100,000 clones; about two thirds occur once, and the top ten carry around 16%. The sequenced sample was CD8+ T cells sorted from blood, obtained at week 44, from a patient treated with tofacitinib. The receptors were sampled from a human donor with alopecia areata.

The V gene is TRBV29-1, the J gene TRBJ1-1; TRBD1 might be the D (5 bases). Trimming shortened V by 3 bases and J by 8 bases, and 19 bases separated the two germline ends. The CDR3 spans 14 residues. The germline V gene encodes CDR1 SQVTM and CDR2 ANQGSEA. CDR3 DNA sequence: TGCAGCGTTGAGGCCCCGGGGGAACACCAAGAAGCTTTCTTT. Residues: CSVEAPGEHQEAFF.

J is TRBJ2-7 and V is TRBV18, with D hard to call. V lost 3 bases and J 2 bases, leaving 5 bases between the germline ends. The germline V gene has CDR1 KGHSH and CDR2 LQKENI. The length of the CDR3 is 12 residues. In DNA form, the CDR3 reads TGTGCCAGCTCACCTGACGCCTACGAGCAGTACTTC. This sequence encodes CASSPDAYEQYF.

The genes are TRBV7-9 and TRBJ2-3, with 7 bases lining up with TRBD2. The CDR3 is 16 residues long. V shed 4 bases, J shed 1 base, and the junction held 8 bases outside the gene matches. Germline V gene sequence: CDR1 SEHNR, CDR2 FQNEAQ (reference sequence). This CDR3 is CASSSEESGGTDTQYF. DNA for the CDR3: TGTGCCAGCAGCTCCGAGGAAAGCGGGGGCACAGATACGCAGTATTTT.

The chain combines TRBV23-1 with TRBJ2-7, with D tentatively TRBD2 (5 bases). TRBV23-1 has ORF status, its function being uncertain. Deletions cut 6 bases from V and 7 bases from J, with 16 bases between. The CDR3 sequence is 13 residues long. CDR3 protein: CASRGTTGLEQYF. CDR3 coding DNA: TGCGCCAGCAGGGGTACAACGGGGTTGGAGCAGTACTTC.

J is TRBJ2-1 and V is TRBV5-6; tentative D call: TRBD1 (5 bases). V lost 3 bases and J lost 10, with 11 bases in between. Germline V CDR1 and CDR2: SGHDT, YYEEEE. CDR3 length: 12 amino acids. CDR3 in amino acids: CASSYGNREQFF. CDR3 nucleotides: TGTGCCAGCAGCTATGGGAACAGGGAGCAGTTCTTC.

The rearrangement uses TRBV7-6 and TRBJ2-5, with D unclear. CDR1 and CDR2 (germline): SGHVS, FNYEAQ. Trimming took 0 bases from V and 1 from J, leaving 6 bases between them. The CDR3 loop spans 14 amino acids. DNA for the CDR3: TGTGCCAGCAGCTTAGCCAGATTCCAAGAGACCCAGTACTTC. It encodes CASSLARFQETQYF.

The rearrangement uses TRBV4-3 and TRBJ2-7, with 10 bases identical to TRBD1. Per the germline V gene, CDR1 is LGHNA and CDR2 is YSLEER. With 3 bases clipped from V and 3 bases from J, the junction kept 5 bases outside the gene matches. The CDR3 totals 15 residues. CDR3 sequence: CASSQGTGDRYEQYF. In DNA form, the CDR3 reads TGCGCCAGCAGCCAGGGGACAGGGGACCGCTACGAGCAGTACTTC.

V gene TRBV13 combines with J gene TRBJ2-1; 8 nucleotides line up with TRBD1. The CDR3 runs 15 residues. The J segment lost 6 bases and the V segment lost 5 bases, leaving 9 bases of the junction unmatched. Germline CDR1 PRHDT, CDR2 FYEKMQ (reference sequence). CDR3 coding DNA: TGTGCCAGCAGCATCGACAGGGGAGGCCTCAATGAGCAGTTCTTC. Amino acid sequence: CASSIDRGGLNEQFF.

This clone has only a few counts. The rearrangement joins TRBV2 to TRBJ2-7; D unresolved. Trimming cost V 0 bases and J 3 bases, with 6 bases left between them. Germline CDR1 and CDR2: SNHLY and FYNNEI. The CDR3 contains 13 residues. The CDR3 coding sequence is TGTGCCAGCAGTGAAGCGGCGAGCTACGAGCAGTACTTC. This gives the protein CASSEAASYEQYF.

This chain uses TRBV7-2 with TRBJ2-2, with TRBD1 matching over 7 bases. J gave up 2 bases and V 5 bases, and 5 bases lay outside the gene matches. This CDR3 has 15 residues. Germline V lookup: CDR1 SGHTA, CDR2 FQGNSA. CDR3 loop: CASSPGTENTGELFF. The CDR3 DNA reads TGTGCCAGCAGCCCGGGGACAGAAAACACCGGGGAGCTGTTTTTT.